The rows below give T cell receptor beta chains drawn from one sample of a study of shared clonotypes between healthy human individuals. The method was immunoSEQ multiplex PCR; TCRdb's version includes in-frame clones alone and lacks a portion of them. Here the sample spans millions of clones, about 94% being singletons. The sequenced sample was naive CD8+ T cells sorted from blood. Every receptor here comes from a man between 18 and 35 years old in good health. Both conserved end residues are part of each CDR3. A D gene is named only where the DNA matches it firmly. Size is stated for part of the rows, as once, few or many counts, or as a class when the clone is expanded.

V	size	J	D	DNA	CDR3
TRBV9	.	TRBJ2-1	TRBD2	TGTGCCAGCAGCGTAGCGGGGGGCTCCTACAATGAGCAGTTCTTC	CASSVAGGSYNEQFF
TRBV7-9	.	TRBJ2-7	.	TGTGCCAGCAGCCCCTGGCGGAGTATCTCCTACGAGCAGTACTTC	CASSPWRSISYEQYF
TRBV9	.	TRBJ1-2	.	TGTGCCAGCAGCTCCGGACAGTATGGCTACACCTTC	CASSSGQYGYTF
TRBV21-1	.	TRBJ2-3	.	TGTGCCCGCCGCGAATTGAGACTAGCGGGAGTGGTAGATACGCAGTATTTT	CARRELRLAGVVDTQYF
TRBV28	.	TRBJ2-7	TRBD1	TGTGCCAGCAGTTTAGGCAGGGGGAACTCCTACGAGCAGTACTTC	CASSLGRGNSYEQYF
TRBV7-8	.	TRBJ2-5	.	TGTGCCAGCAGCTTAGTCGGGCAAGAGACCCAGTACTTC	CASSLVGQETQYF
TRBV7-9	.	TRBJ2-1	TRBD2	TGTGCCAGCAGCTCCTCGGGACTAGCGGGAGGGTACTACAATGAGCAGTTCTTC	CASSSSGLAGGYYNEQFF
TRBV5-1	.	TRBJ2-5	TRBD2	TGCGCCAGCAGCTTGTTATTTAGGGACTACCCCAAAGAGACCCAGTACTTC	CASSLLFRDYPKETQYF
TRBV7-8	.	TRBJ1-5	.	TGTGCCAGCAGCCATGGGGGGGGTCTACAGCCCCAGCATTTT	CASSHGGGLQPQHF
TRBV4-1	.	TRBJ1-4	.	TGCGCCAGCAGCCAAGAAGGTTTGGGCTTCTTAGTCAATGAAAAACTGTTTTTT	CASSQEGLGFLVNEKLFF
TRBV7-9	.	TRBJ2-1	TRBD2	TGTGCCAGCAGCTTAGCGATAGCGGGGGGAAATGAGCAGTTCTTC	CASSLAIAGGNEQFF
TRBV5-1	.	TRBJ2-3	.	TGCGCCAGCAGACGGCATTCTAGCACAGATACGCAGTATTTT	CASRRHSSTDTQYF
TRBV23-1	.	TRBJ2-5	.	TGCGCCAGCAGAGGGAAAGGGGAATTTTTACCCCAAGAGACCCAGTACTTC	CASRGKGEFLPQETQYF
TRBV7-9	.	TRBJ1-1	.	TGTGCCAGCAGCTCTCCGCAGGTGTCTGAAGCTTTCTTT	CASSSPQVSEAFF
TRBV5-1	.	TRBJ1-5	TRBD1	TGCGCCAGCAGCTTGTGGGACGGACAGGGGGAGGTTGTGGGCAATCAGCCCCAGCATTTT	CASSLWDGQGEVVGNQPQHF
TRBV7-9	.	TRBJ1-1	.	TGTGCCAGCAGCAACCTGGAGGGCAGCACCATAGGAGCTTTCTTT	CASSNLEGSTIGAFF
TRBV6-1	.	TRBJ2-5	TRBD2	TGTGCCAGCAGTAGACTAGCGGAATACCAAGAGACCCAGTACTTC	CASSRLAEYQETQYF
TRBV4-3	once	TRBJ2-1	TRBD2	TGCGCCAGCAGACCGGGACTAGCATCCTACAATGAGCAGTTCTTC	CASRPGLASYNEQFF
TRBV5-4	.	TRBJ2-3	.	TGTGCCAGCAGCGGCTACACAGATACGCAGTATTTT	CASSGYTDTQYF
TRBV6-5	few	TRBJ1-2	TRBD1	TGTGCCAGCAGTGGAGGGGGCCGGAGCTATGGCTACACCTTC	CASSGGGRSYGYTF
TRBV29-1	.	TRBJ2-3	.	TGCAGCGTCGAGGGCGGCACAGATACGCAGTATTTT	CSVEGGTDTQYF
TRBV7-2	.	TRBJ2-7	.	TGTGCCAGCAGCTTAGGAAACGAGCAGTACTTC	CASSLGNEQYF
TRBV7-6	once	TRBJ2-1	TRBD2	TGTGCCAGCAGCTTAGCGGGGCTAGCGGCGAGCTCCTACAATGAGCAGTTCTTC	CASSLAGLAASSYNEQFF
TRBV7-3	.	TRBJ1-6	.	TGTGCCAGCAGCTTAACAGGGAGCTCCTATAATTCACCCCTCCACTTT	CASSLTGSSYNSPLHF